The 15 T cell receptor beta chains below were found in one sample sequenced in a study of blood T cell repertoires in COVID-19. Sequenced by immunoSEQ multiplex PCR; TCRdb stores in-frame clones only, minus some. The data show about 280,000 clones, approximately 90% seen once. Sequencing was done on a sample of PBMCs or T cells enriched from blood (not recorded which). Receptors were obtained from a woman aged 55-70 years in a cohort exposed to, infected with or recovered from COVID-19 (not recorded which).

The J gene is TRBJ2-1, the V gene TRBV11-2, with D uncertain. The CDR3 contains 16 residues. Trimming removed 5 bases at V and 5 bases at J, with 19 bases between. CDR1 is SGHAT, CDR2 FQNNGV, per germline. The CDR3 nucleotides are TGTGCCAGCAGCCTATCCACCCTTTACCTAGACAATGAGCAGTTCTTC. Amino acids: CASSLSTLYLDNEQFF.

The rearrangement joins TRBV12-3 or TRBV12-4 to TRBJ2-1; possibly TRBD1 or TRBD2 for D (6 bases each). Trimming shortened V by 5 bases and J by 6 bases, and 11 bases separated the two germline ends. The CDR3 has 13 amino acids. CDR3 amino acids: CASSIGGGNEQFF. The CDR3 DNA reads as TGTGCCAGCAGTATAGGGGGAGGCAATGAGCAGTTCTTC.

The rearrangement joins TRBV12-3 or TRBV12-4 to TRBJ2-2; D ambiguous. Deletions cut 3 bases from V and 1 base from J, with 3 bases between. CDR3 length equals 13 residues. The CDR3 here is CASSFRNTGELFF. CDR3 coding DNA: TGTGCCAGCAGTTTTAGGAACACCGGGGAGCTGTTTTTT.

The genes are TRBV6-2 or TRBV6-3 and TRBJ1-2; D call uncertain. V lost 5 bases, J lost 4 bases, and 17 bases lay in between. This CDR3 has 15 residues. The germline gives CDR1 MNHEY, CDR2 SVGEGT. The CDR3 DNA is TGTGCCAGCAGTAATACGAGTTTGCGGGTCTATGGCTACACCTTC. It codes for CASSNTSLRVYGYTF.

V and J are TRBV2 and TRBJ1-5; D is uncertain. In germline, CDR1 is SNHLY, CDR2 FYNNEI. V lost 4 bases, J lost 1 base, and 8 bases lay in between. This CDR3 contains 14 residues. The CDR3 nucleotides read TGTGCCAGCAGTGGCGCGGGAAGCAATCAGCCCCAGCATTTT. It specifies CASSGAGSNQPQHF.

J is TRBJ2-7 and V is TRBV10-1, with D possibly matching TRBD2 (6 bases). The V gene lost 8 bases and the J gene lost 2 bases, with 19 bases spanning the gap. CDR1 is WNHNN and CDR2 is SYGVQD in the germline V gene (reference sequence). This CDR3 spans 15 amino acids. The CDR3 protein is CASAGTAGNPYEQYF. Here the CDR3 DNA reads TGCGCCAGCGCGGGGACCGCCGGGAACCCCTACGAGCAGTACTTC.

Turning to this clone: Other DNA sequences in the same sample also yield this CDR3. This chain uses TRBV7-9 with TRBJ2-7, with D possibly being TRBD2 (7 bases). Deletions cut 2 bases from V and 7 bases from J, with 12 bases between. This CDR3 comprises 13 residues. The germline V gene has CDR1 SEHNR and CDR2 FQNEAQ (reference sequence). CDR3 in DNA: TGTGCCAGCAGCTTACGGGGGGCGGGTGAGCAGTACTTC. It specifies CASSLRGAGEQYF.

V and J are TRBV7-9 and TRBJ2-7; TRBD2 is a possible D gene (5 bases). Germline V CDR1 and CDR2: SEHNR, FQNEAQ (reference sequence). V shed 3 bases and J shed 5 bases, with 14 bases lying between them. CDR3 length equals 14 residues. Here the CDR3 DNA reads TGTGCCAGCAGCTTTGGGGAGAATCTGAACGAGCAGTACTTC. The encoded protein is CASSFGENLNEQYF. The entire variable domain, with the rest obtained from reference TRBV7-9 and TRBJ2-7, is as follows: DTGVSQNPRHKITKRGQNVTFRCDPISEHNRLYWYRQTLGQGPEFLTYFQNEAQLEKSRLLSDRFSAERPKGSFSTLEIQRTEQGDSAMYLCASSFGENLNEQYFGPGTRLTVT.

This rearrangement joins TRBV29-1 to TRBJ2-7, with 11 bases matching TRBD2. After removal of 6 bases from V and 3 bases from J, the junction contained 4 bases not matched to a gene. The CDR3 is made up of 13 amino acids. Germline lookup yields CDR1 SQVTM and CDR2 ANQGSEA. CDR3 loop: CSVPGLADYEQYF. The CDR3 nucleotides are TGCAGCGTCCCGGGACTAGCGGACTACGAGCAGTACTTC.

CDR3 protein: CAISDRTSGRSVTYNEQFF. CDR3 DNA sequence: TGTGCCATCAGTGATCGGACTAGCGGGAGGTCAGTGACCTACAATGAGCAGTTCTTC. The chain employs TRBV10-3 and TRBJ2-1, with 14 bases identical to TRBD2. V dropped 3 bases and J dropped 2; count of bases not matched to a gene: 9. Germline CDR1 and CDR2: ENHRY and SYGVKD. The CDR3 runs to 19 residues.

This chain uses TRBV5-1 with TRBJ1-5; 10 bases agree with TRBD1. There are 15 residues in the CDR3. V lost 4 bases to trimming and J lost 7 bases; unmatched junction nucleotides: 8. CDR1 and CDR2 from the germline V gene are SGHRS and YFSETQ. CDR3 DNA sequence: TGCGCCAGCAGCCTGACAGGGGGCGTCGGGCAGCCCCAGCATTTT. Translation gives CASSLTGGVGQPQHF.

The V and J genes are TRBV11-3 and TRBJ2-2; D gene ambiguous. V was trimmed by 5 bases and J by 4 bases, leaving 8 bases between them. CDR3 length: 13 residues. CDR1 is SGHNT, CDR2 YENEEA, per germline. The CDR3 is CASSRSPTGELFF. The CDR3 nucleotides read TGTGCCAGCAGCCGTTCCCCCACCGGGGAGCTGTTTTTT.

This chain uses TRBV6-5 with TRBJ2-7, with 15 nucleotides matching TRBD2. CDR3 length: 15 amino acids. Losses at the gene ends were 5 bases for V and 5 bases for J; bases not matched to a gene: 4. Germline CDR1 MNHEY, CDR2 SVGAGI. The CDR3 loop is CASSPGLAGGNEQYF. For the CDR3, the DNA is TGTGCCAGCAGTCCCGGACTAGCGGGAGGGAACGAGCAGTACTTC.

This clone was seen a handful of times. The chain recombines TRBV5-5 with TRBJ2-1, with unresolved D. Per germline, CDR1 SGHKS and CDR2 YYEKEE (reference sequence). CDR3 length: 14 amino acids. V lost 0 bases to trimming and J lost 6 bases, with 10 bases between them. The CDR3 reads CASSLVATTNEQFF. The CDR3 coding sequence is TGTGCCAGCAGCTTGGTGGCCACCACCAATGAGCAGTTCTTC.

The chain is built from TRBV3-1 (or the pseudogene TRBV3-2) and TRBJ2-1, with D possibly TRBD1 on 6 matching bases. Trimming removed 1 base at V and 2 bases at J, with 24 bases between. CDR3 length: 20 amino acids. Germline V gene data show CDR1 as LGHDT and CDR2 as YNNKEL (reference sequence). The CDR3 spells CASSQGKGRGGFRTYNEQFF. In nucleotides, the CDR3 is TGTGCCAGCAGCCAAGGGAAGGGCAGGGGCGGCTTTCGAACCTACAATGAGCAGTTCTTC.